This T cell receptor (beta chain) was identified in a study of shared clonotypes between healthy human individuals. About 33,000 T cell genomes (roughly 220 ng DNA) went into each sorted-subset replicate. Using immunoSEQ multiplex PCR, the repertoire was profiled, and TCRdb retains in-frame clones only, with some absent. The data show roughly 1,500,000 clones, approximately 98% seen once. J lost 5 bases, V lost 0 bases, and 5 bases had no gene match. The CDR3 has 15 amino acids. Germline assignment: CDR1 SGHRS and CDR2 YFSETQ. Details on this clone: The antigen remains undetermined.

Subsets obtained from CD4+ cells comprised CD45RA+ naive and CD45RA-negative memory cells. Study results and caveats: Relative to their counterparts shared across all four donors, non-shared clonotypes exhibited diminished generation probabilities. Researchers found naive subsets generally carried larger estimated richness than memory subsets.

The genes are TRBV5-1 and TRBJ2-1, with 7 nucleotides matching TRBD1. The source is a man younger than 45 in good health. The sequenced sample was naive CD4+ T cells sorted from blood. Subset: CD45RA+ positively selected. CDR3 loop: CASSLVGGTNNEQFF. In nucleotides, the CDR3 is TGCGCCAGCAGCTTGGTAGGGGGCACGAACAATGAGCAGTTCTTC. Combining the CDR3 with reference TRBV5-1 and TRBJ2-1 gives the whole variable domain KAGVTQTPRYLIKTRGQQVTLSCSPISGHRSVSWYQQTPGQGLQFLFEYFSETQRNKGNFPGRFSGRQFSNSRSEMNVSTLELGDSALYLCASSLVGGTNNEQFFGPGTRLTVL.